This T cell receptor (beta chain) comes out of a study of T cell responses to AZD1222 COVID-19 vaccine. Study results and limitations: The study found vaccine-associated CD4 TCRs spanning spike, dominant at 160-218 and 743-854. Clonal diversity was possibly underestimated, and white British individuals and females predominated among donors.

The germline V gene has CDR1 LGHNA and CDR2 YNFKEQ. This CDR3 has 15 residues. V lost 0 bases and J 4 bases, leaving 10 bases between the germline ends. Measured with immunoSEQ multiplex PCR; TCRdb has only the in-frame clones, and not every one. Of about 100,000 clones listed, around 92% are singletons. Details on this clone: Its antigen is as yet unknown.

This receptor was taken from an adult who received the AZD1222 COVID-19 vaccine. Specimen: peripheral blood, collected 28 days after the second AZD1222 dose. The chain has TRBV4-2 and TRBJ1-5; D is undetermined. CDR3 protein: CASSQEYAPNQPQHF. For the CDR3, the DNA is TGTGCCAGCAGCCAAGAATACGCCCCGAATCAGCCCCAGCATTTT.